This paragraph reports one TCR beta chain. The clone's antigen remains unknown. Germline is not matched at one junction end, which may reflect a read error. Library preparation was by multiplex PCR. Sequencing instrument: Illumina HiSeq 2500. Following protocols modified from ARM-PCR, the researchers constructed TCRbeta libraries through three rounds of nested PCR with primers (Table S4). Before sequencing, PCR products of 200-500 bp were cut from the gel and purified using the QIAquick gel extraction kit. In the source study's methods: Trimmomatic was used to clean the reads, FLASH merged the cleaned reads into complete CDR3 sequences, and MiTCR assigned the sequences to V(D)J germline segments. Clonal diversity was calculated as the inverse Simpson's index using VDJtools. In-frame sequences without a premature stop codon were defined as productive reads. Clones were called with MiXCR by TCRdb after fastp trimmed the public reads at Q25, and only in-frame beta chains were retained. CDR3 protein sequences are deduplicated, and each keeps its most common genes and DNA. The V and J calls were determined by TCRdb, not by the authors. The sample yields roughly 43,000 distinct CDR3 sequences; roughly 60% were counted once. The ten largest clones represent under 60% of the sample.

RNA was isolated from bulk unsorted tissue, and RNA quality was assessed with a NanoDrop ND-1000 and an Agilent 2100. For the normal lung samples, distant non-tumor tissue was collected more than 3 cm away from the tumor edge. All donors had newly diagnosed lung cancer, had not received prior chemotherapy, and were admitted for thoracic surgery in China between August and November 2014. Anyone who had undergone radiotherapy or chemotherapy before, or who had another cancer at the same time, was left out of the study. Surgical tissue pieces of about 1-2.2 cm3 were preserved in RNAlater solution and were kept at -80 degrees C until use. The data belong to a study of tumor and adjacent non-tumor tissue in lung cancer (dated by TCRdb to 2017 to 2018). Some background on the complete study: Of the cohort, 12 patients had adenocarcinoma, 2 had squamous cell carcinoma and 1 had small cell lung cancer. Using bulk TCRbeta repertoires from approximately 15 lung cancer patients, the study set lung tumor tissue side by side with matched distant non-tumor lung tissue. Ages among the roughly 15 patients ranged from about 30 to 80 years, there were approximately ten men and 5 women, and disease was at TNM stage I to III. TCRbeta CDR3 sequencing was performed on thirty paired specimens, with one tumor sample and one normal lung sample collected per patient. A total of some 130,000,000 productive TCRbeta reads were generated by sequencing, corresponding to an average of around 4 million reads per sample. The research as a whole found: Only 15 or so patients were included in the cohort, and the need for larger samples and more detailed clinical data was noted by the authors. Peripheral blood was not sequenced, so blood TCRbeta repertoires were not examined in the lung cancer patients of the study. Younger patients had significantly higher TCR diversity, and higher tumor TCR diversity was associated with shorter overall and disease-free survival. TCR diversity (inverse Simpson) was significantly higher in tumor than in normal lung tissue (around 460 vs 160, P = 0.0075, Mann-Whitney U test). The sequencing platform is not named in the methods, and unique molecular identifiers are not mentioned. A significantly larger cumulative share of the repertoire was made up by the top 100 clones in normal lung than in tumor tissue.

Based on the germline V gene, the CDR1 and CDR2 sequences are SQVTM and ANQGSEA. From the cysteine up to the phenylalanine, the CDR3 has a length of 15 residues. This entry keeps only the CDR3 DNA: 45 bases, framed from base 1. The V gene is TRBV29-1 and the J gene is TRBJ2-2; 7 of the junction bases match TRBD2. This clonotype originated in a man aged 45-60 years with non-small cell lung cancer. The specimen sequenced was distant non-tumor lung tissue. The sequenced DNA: TGCAGCGTTGTTTATGGGGGAGGGAAGACCGGGGAGCTGTTATTT. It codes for CSVVYGGGKTGELLF.